The T cell receptor beta chain under discussion was sequenced for a study of blood T cell repertoires in COVID-19. In the study overall: Collection of acute and convalescent COVID-19 samples took place in the United States, Italy and Spain. T cells, B-cell-depleted T cells, or PBMCs supplied cDNA or gDNA.

Source study methods: Amplification with reference gene primers provided the estimates of nucleated cell counts. Using immunoSEQ multiplex PCR, the repertoire was profiled, and TCRdb retains in-frame clones only, with some absent. D and trimming come from the DNA, and the V and J calls and clone size come from that table. Among 90,000 to 120,000 clones listed, 89% were seen once. The receptor was isolated from a man in his forties with active or convalescent COVID-19. Sequenced: peripheral blood.

The CDR3 spells CASELAGNEQYF. DNA of the CDR3: TGTGCCAGCGAATTAGCGGGAAACGAGCAGTACTTC. The chain recombines TRBV5-4 with TRBJ2-7, with TRBD2 matching over 8 bases. Germline V gene lookup returns CDR1 SGHNT and CDR2 YYREEE (reference sequence). V dropped 7 bases and J dropped 5; count of bases not matched to a gene: 5. The CDR3 is 12 residues long.